This T cell receptor (beta chain) originates from a study of human T cells and chemical hapten exposure. The germline V gene encodes CDR1 DFQATT and CDR2 SNEGSKA (reference sequence). This CDR3 is 13 amino acids long. V was pared by 6 bases and J by 4 bases, with 15 bases between. MiXCR was run by TCRdb on the RACE reads, yielding one entry per CDR3 protein. The data contain about 380,000 distinct CDR3 sequences, approximately 5.1% of them singletons. Time point given: pre-sensitization, week 0. Treatment of the sample: therapeutic diphenylcyclopropenone sensitization with weekly scalp DPC. This clonotype has only a few counts.

The rearrangement joins TRBV20-1 to TRBJ1-1, with D hard to call. The sequence was collected from a woman aged 50 to 65 with alopecia areata. Some clones in this sample may be carry-over from other donors' samples. The material was whole blood, obtained in connection with sensitization to the hapten diphenylcyclopropenone (DPC). The CDR3 coding sequence is TGCAGTGCCCCGGGATGGCTGGGCACTGAAGCTTTCTTT. It specifies CSAPGWLGTEAFF.